The rows below give T cell receptor beta chains drawn from one sample of a study of cytomegalovirus exposure and HLA in healthy donors. Libraries were prepared by immunoSEQ multiplex PCR; TCRdb keeps only in-frame clonotypes and omits some of them. The sample records 150,000 or so clones, more than 60% being singletons. Sequencing was carried out using PBMCs. The receptor set was obtained from a man aged 35 to 55 in good health and CMV-seropositive. Each CDR3 is given with its conserved first and last residue. The D gene is left open where the match is weak. A row's size may be missing; if present it is once, few, many or a size class.

clone size | D gene | J gene | V gene | CDR3 DNA | CDR3 protein
. | TRBD1 | TRBJ2-3 | TRBV19 | TGTGCCAGTAAGGGACAGGGGGTAGATACGCAGTATTTT | CASKGQGVDTQYF
. | TRBD2 | TRBJ2-7 | TRBV5-1 | TGCGCCAGCAGCTTGGGGGGACTAGCGCTAGGGGAGCAGTACTTC | CASSLGGLALGEQYF
. | . | TRBJ2-3 | TRBV29-1 | TGCAGCGTTGAAGATCGGGTGCGGTCGAGCACAGATACGCAGTATTTT | CSVEDRVRSSTDTQYF
. | . | TRBJ2-1 | TRBV5-4 | TGTGCCAGCAGCTTAATGCGGGCAACCCCCAAAGGCAATGAGCAGTTCTTC | CASSLMRATPKGNEQFF
. | TRBD2 | TRBJ2-1 | TRBV7-7 | TGTGCCAGCAGCGCCACCGGGACTAGCGGTTACAATGAGCAGTTCTTC | CASSATGTSGYNEQFF
. | . | TRBJ1-1 | TRBV19 | TGTGCCAGTAGTAATTCCGTCGGACTATTAACACCTGAAGCTTTCTTT | CASSNSVGLLTPEAFF
. | . | TRBJ1-2 | TRBV6-5 | TGTGCCAGCAGTCTGGACGGACAAAACACCTTC | CASSLDGQNTF
once | . | TRBJ2-5 | TRBV7-8 | TGTGCCAGCAGCCCCTACCAAGAGACCCAGTACTTC | CASSPYQETQYF
once | . | TRBJ2-4 | TRBV11-2 | TGTGCCAGCAGCTTAGAGCGGGGAGGCAAAAACATTCAGTACTTC | CASSLERGGKNIQYF
many | . | TRBJ1-1 | TRBV9 | TGTGCCAGCAGCCAAGAGGACACTGAAGCTTTCTTT | CASSQEDTEAFF
. | . | TRBJ2-7 | TRBV6-1 | TGTGCCAGCAGAAGGGACGGGGGACCTTTTGGCGAGCAGTACTTC | CASRRDGGPFGEQYF
. | TRBD2 | TRBJ2-5 | TRBV15 | TGTGCCACCAGCAGGGGACTAATGGAGACCCAGTACTTC | CATSRGLMETQYF
. | . | TRBJ2-3 | TRBV7-8 | TGTGCCAGCAGCCCCCGACAGGTAGTTACGCAGTATTTT | CASSPRQVVTQYF
. | . | TRBJ2-5 | TRBV6-8 | TGTGCCAGCAGTTACCGGAGGCGGGTGGGTAGGGAGACCCAGTACTTC | CASSYRRRVGRETQYF
. | . | TRBJ2-4 | TRBV14 | TGTGCCAGCAGCCAAGGAGGAGGGTTAGCCAAAAACAGTCAGTACTTC | CASSQGGGLAKNSQYF
. | . | TRBJ1-3 | TRBV29-1 | TGCAGCGTTGTCGGGAGTAGGTACTCTGGAAACACCATATATTTT | CSVVGSRYSGNTIYF
. | . | TRBJ1-1 | TRBV6-1 | TGTGCCAGCAGTGGGCAGGTTGACACTGAAGCTTTCTTT | CASSGQVDTEAFF
. | TRBD2 | TRBJ2-1 | TRBV7-3 | TGTGCCAGCAGCTTAGGGCTAGCGGGACGTAATGAGCAGTTCTTC | CASSLGLAGRNEQFF
. | . | TRBJ1-1 | TRBV29-1 | TGCAGCGCCCTGGGGGGGGACACTGAAGCTTTCTTT | CSALGGDTEAFF
. | . | TRBJ2-2 | TRBV7-2 | TGTGCCAGCAGCTATAAACAGGGCTCTATCGGGGAGCTGTTTTTT | CASSYKQGSIGELFF